These 21 T cell receptor beta chains came from one sample sequenced in a study of shared clonotypes between healthy human individuals. Produced via immunoSEQ multiplex PCR; TCRdb's table is partial and in-frame only. The repertoire holds some 2,400,000 clones, with under 97% as singletons. The sample consisted of naive CD4+ T cells sorted from blood. The subset: CD45RA+ positively selected. These receptor sequences come from a young man in good health.

Remarks on this clone: Other nucleotide sequences in the sample specify the same CDR3. V gene TRBV4-1 combines with J gene TRBJ2-5; no clear D gene. This CDR3 has 13 amino acids. V lost 1 base, J lost 1 base, and 4 bases lay in between. From germline, CDR1 is MGHRA and CDR2 YSYEKL. CDR3 in amino acids: CASSQVIQETQYF. DNA of the CDR3: TGCGCCAGCAGCCAAGTGATCCAAGAGACCCAGTACTTC.

The chain combines TRBV5-6 with TRBJ2-2; D gene unclear. V gave up 0 bases and J gave up 4 bases, with 7 bases separating them. Looked up from germline, CDR1 is SGHDT and CDR2 is YYEEEE. This CDR3 is built from 14 residues. CDR3: CASSLGQSTGELFF. CDR3 DNA sequence: TGTGCCAGCAGCTTGGGTCAGTCCACCGGGGAGCTGTTTTTT. The full variable domain, in which reference TRBV5-6 and TRBJ2-2 provide the parts outside the CDR3, is DAGVTQSPTHLIKTRGQQVTLRCSPKSGHDTVSWYQQALGQGPQFIFQYYEEEERQRGNFPDRFSGHQFPNYSSELNVNALLLGDSALYLCASSLGQSTGELFFGEGSRLTVL.

This rearrangement joins TRBV15 to TRBJ2-2; 7 bases match TRBD1. V lost 2 bases and J lost 4; bases outside the gene matches: 4. The length of the CDR3 is 15 residues. CDR1 and CDR2 from the germline V gene are LNHNV and YYDKDF (reference sequence). CDR3 residues: CATSRPDRATGELFF. The DNA of the CDR3 is TGTGCCACCAGCAGACCCGACAGGGCCACCGGGGAGCTGTTTTTT. Full variable domain (missing parts from reference TRBV15 and TRBJ2-2): DAMVIQNPRYQVTQFGKPVTLSCSQTLNHNVMYWYQQKSSQAPKLLFHYYDKDFNNEADTPDNFQSRRPNTSFCFLDIRSPGLGDTAMYLCATSRPDRATGELFFGEGSRLTVL.

The V gene is TRBV10-2, the J gene TRBJ2-7; tentative D call: TRBD1 (6 bases). V shed 7 bases and J shed 1 base, with 17 bases lying between them. Germline V gene lookup returns CDR1 WSHSY and CDR2 SAAADI. The CDR3 runs 15 residues. This CDR3 is CASTIAWGRSYEQYF. The CDR3 nucleotides read TGCGCCAGCACGATAGCCTGGGGGCGATCCTACGAGCAGTACTTC.

In DNA, the CDR3 is TGTGCCAGTAGTATCGGTGACAGACGCAATCAGCCCCAGCATTTT. Translated: CASSIGDRRNQPQHF. This rearrangement joins TRBV19 to TRBJ1-5, with a weak D call TRBD1 (5 bases). The germline V gene has CDR1 LNHDA and CDR2 SQIVND (reference sequence). V shed 3 bases and J shed 2 bases, with 11 bases lying between them. This CDR3 has 15 amino acids.

The chain carries TRBV6-1 and TRBJ2-7; D possibly matches TRBD1 or TRBD2 (5 bases each). The V gene lost 3 bases and the J gene lost 9 bases, with 9 bases spanning the gap. The CDR3 is 11 amino acids. In germline, CDR1 is MNHNS, CDR2 SASEGT. CDR3 loop: CASSDLGTQYF. The CDR3, as DNA: TGTGCCAGCAGTGACCTCGGGACGCAGTACTTC.

The gene calls are TRBV2 and TRBJ1-3; D remains ambiguous. V lost 5 bases and J 5 bases, leaving 4 bases between the germline ends. The CDR3 is made up of 11 amino acids. Looked up from germline, CDR1 is SNHLY and CDR2 is FYNNEI. The CDR3 region has the DNA TGTGCCAGCAGTCTCCGAAACACCATATATTTT. Translated: CASSLRNTIYF. The variable domain in full, with the rest retrieved from reference TRBV2 and TRBJ1-3, is EPEVTQTPSHQVTQMGQEVILRCVPISNHLYFYWYRQILGQKVEFLVSFYNNEISEKSEIFDDQFSVERPDGSNFTLKIRSTKLEDSAMYFCASSLRNTIYFGEGSWLTVV.

V gene TRBV6-1 combines with J gene TRBJ1-4; no reliable D call. Germline V lookup: CDR1 MNHNS, CDR2 SASEGT. Trimming removed 6 bases from V and 7 bases from J, with 15 bases in between. This CDR3 is built from 14 residues. Written as DNA, the CDR3 is TGTGCCAGCAGCCATAACACCATTGGTGAAAAACTGTTTTTT. It codes for CASSHNTIGEKLFF.

The rearrangement joins TRBV7-9 to TRBJ2-7; D uncertain. Germline V CDR1 and CDR2: SEHNR, FQNEAQ (reference sequence). There are 15 residues in the CDR3. The V gene lost 1 base and the J gene lost 0 bases, with 10 bases spanning the gap. This chain's CDR3 is CASSLEVGRSYEQYF. Here the CDR3 DNA reads TGTGCCAGCAGCTTAGAAGTGGGCCGCTCCTACGAGCAGTACTTC. Full variable domain (remainder filled in from reference TRBV7-9 and TRBJ2-7): DTGVSQNPRHKITKRGQNVTFRCDPISEHNRLYWYRQTLGQGPEFLTYFQNEAQLEKSRLLSDRFSAERPKGSFSTLEIQRTEQGDSAMYLCASSLEVGRSYEQYFGPGTRLTVT.

V usage is TRBV2 and J usage is TRBJ2-5; possibly TRBD2 for D (5 bases). The CDR3 is made up of 11 amino acids. Germline CDR1 is SNHLY and CDR2 is FYNNEI. The germline V and J ends were trimmed by 6 bases and 7 bases, with 9 bases remaining between them. The CDR3 coding sequence is TGTGCCAGCAGACTAGGTGGGACCCAGTACTTC. Translating gives CASRLGGTQYF.

The chain is built from TRBV7-9 and TRBJ1-1; D unresolved. CDR1 is SEHNR, CDR2 FQNEAQ, per germline (reference sequence). The CDR3 length is 14 residues. Between the trimmed V and J ends, which lost 5 bases and 2 bases, there was a span of 12 bases. CDR3 in DNA: TGTGCCAGCAGCCCTGGACGGTTCAACACTGAAGCTTTCTTT. Encoded protein: CASSPGRFNTEAFF.

Points on this clone: At the DNA level, this CDR3 is encoded by other sequences in the same sample as well. The chain links TRBV20-1 to TRBJ2-7; D remains ambiguous. Per the germline V gene, CDR1 is DFQATT and CDR2 is SNEGSKA (reference sequence). Trimming shortened V by 0 bases and J by 2 bases, and 2 bases separated the two germline ends. The CDR3 spans 11 residues. CDR3 amino acids: CSARETYEQYF. CDR3 DNA: TGCAGTGCTAGAGAGACCTACGAGCAGTACTTC.

As to this clone: Different DNA sequences within this sample yield the same CDR3. The CDR3 bases are TGTGCCAGCACCCGCGGGTCCTCTGGGGCCAACGTCCTGACTTTC. This codes for CASTRGSSGANVLTF. The chain employs TRBV6-5 and TRBJ2-6; D might be TRBD2 (5 bases). Trimming stripped 7 bases from V and 0 bases from J, with 10 bases between. CDR3 length: 15 amino acids. Germline CDR1 and CDR2: MNHEY and SVGAGI.

The chain carries TRBV25-1 and TRBJ2-1, with 10 bases aligning to TRBD2. The CDR3 is 18 residues long. Germline V lookup: CDR1 MGHDK, CDR2 SYGVNS. Trimming at V came to 4 bases and at J to 0 bases, leaving 9 bases not matched to a gene. The chain's CDR3 is CASSVAYSGRSSYNEQFF. The CDR3 region has the DNA TGTGCCAGCAGTGTTGCTTATAGCGGGAGGAGCTCCTACAATGAGCAGTTCTTC. Filled out from reference TRBV25-1 and TRBJ2-1, the complete variable domain reads EADIYQTPRYLVIGTGKKITLECSQTMGHDKMYWYQQDPGMELHLIHYSYGVNSTEKGDLSSESTVSRIRTEHFPLTLESARPSHTSQYLCASSVAYSGRSSYNEQFFGPGTRLTVL.

The CDR3 here is CASSFIPQDTQYF. The CDR3 region has the DNA TGTGCCAGCAGCTTCATCCCACAGGATACGCAGTATTTT. The J gene is TRBJ2-3, the V gene TRBV5-4; D remains unclear. Per the germline V gene, CDR1 is SGHNT and CDR2 is YYREEE (reference sequence). There are 13 residues in the CDR3. The V and J ends lost 2 bases and 6 bases respectively, with 10 bases between them.

This rearrangement joins TRBV6-4 to TRBJ1-5; D unclear. CDR1 MRHNA and CDR2 SNTAGT come from the germline V gene. CDR3 size: 14 residues. V dropped 4 bases and J dropped 2 bases, with 9 bases sitting between them. The CDR3 loop reads CASSVRGGNQPQHF. DNA of the CDR3: TGTGCCAGCAGTGTACGGGGAGGCAATCAGCCCCAGCATTTT.

V and J are TRBV6-5 and TRBJ2-7; D might be TRBD1 (5 bases). Trimming removed 6 bases from V and 3 bases from J, with 15 bases in between. The CDR3 has 14 residues. In germline, CDR1 is MNHEY, CDR2 SVGAGI. The CDR3 sequence is CASSPLGVNYEQYF. The CDR3 nucleotides read TGTGCCAGCAGCCCCCTAGGGGTAAACTACGAGCAGTACTTC.

As regards this clone: In the same sample, other DNA sequences code for this CDR3. The gene calls are TRBV20-1 and TRBJ2-3; D gene unclear. Germline CDR1 is DFQATT and CDR2 is SNEGSKA (reference sequence). CDR3 length equals 11 residues. V was clipped by 6 bases and J by 1 base, with 5 bases between them. This CDR3 reads CSATRTDTQYF. The CDR3 DNA follows: TGCAGTGCCACCCGCACAGATACGCAGTATTTT.

The chain recombines TRBV2 with TRBJ1-6; no clear D. This CDR3 has 17 residues. Looked up from germline, CDR1 is SNHLY and CDR2 is FYNNEI. Trimming shortened V by 4 bases and J by 0 bases, and 13 bases separated the two germline ends. The CDR3 protein is CASSVRSPSSYNSPLHF. The CDR3 region has the DNA TGTGCCAGCAGTGTCAGAAGCCCGAGCTCCTATAATTCACCCCTCCACTTT.

The chain links TRBV5-4 to TRBJ2-1, with 8 nucleotides matching TRBD2. V was pared by 3 bases and J by 8 bases, with 10 bases of the junction left unmatched. The CDR3 sequence is 15 residues long. Germline V gene sequence: CDR1 SGHNT, CDR2 YYREEE (reference sequence). CDR3 coding DNA: TGTGCCAGCAGCTCCGCCGGGACTAGTGTGCATGAGCAGTTCTTC. Translating gives CASSSAGTSVHEQFF.

This rearrangement joins TRBV7-8 to TRBJ1-3; unclear D gene. CDR1 is SGHVS, CDR2 FQNEAQ, per germline. V lost 1 base and J 2 bases, leaving 6 bases between the germline ends. The CDR3 sequence is 14 residues long. The CDR3 sequence is CASSLEGTGNTIYF. In DNA form, the CDR3 reads TGTGCCAGCAGCTTAGAAGGAACTGGAAACACCATATATTTT.